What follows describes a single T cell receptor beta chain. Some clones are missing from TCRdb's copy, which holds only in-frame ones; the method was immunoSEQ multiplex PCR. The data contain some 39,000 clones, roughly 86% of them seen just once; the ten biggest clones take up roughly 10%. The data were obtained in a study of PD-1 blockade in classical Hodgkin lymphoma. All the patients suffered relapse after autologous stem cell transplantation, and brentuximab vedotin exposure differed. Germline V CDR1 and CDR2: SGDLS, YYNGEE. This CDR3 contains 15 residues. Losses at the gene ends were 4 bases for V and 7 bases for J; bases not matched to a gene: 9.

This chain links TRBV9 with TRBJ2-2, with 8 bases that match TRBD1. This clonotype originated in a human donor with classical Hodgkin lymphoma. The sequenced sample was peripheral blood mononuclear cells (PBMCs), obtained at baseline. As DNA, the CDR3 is TGTGCCAGCAGCCCACCCAGGGGGCAGGACGGGGAGCTGTTTTTT. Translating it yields CASSPPRGQDGELFF.